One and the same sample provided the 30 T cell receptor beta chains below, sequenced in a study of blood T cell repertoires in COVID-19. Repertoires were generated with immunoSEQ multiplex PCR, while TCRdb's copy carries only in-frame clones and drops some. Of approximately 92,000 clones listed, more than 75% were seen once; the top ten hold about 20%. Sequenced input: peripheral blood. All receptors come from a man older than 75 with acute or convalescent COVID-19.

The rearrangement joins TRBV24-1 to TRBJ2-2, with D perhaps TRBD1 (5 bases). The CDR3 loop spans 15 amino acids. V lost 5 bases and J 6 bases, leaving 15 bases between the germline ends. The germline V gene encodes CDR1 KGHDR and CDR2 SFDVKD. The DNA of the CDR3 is TGTGCCACCAGTGTGGCCCAGGGTATTCCCGGGGAGCTGTTTTTT. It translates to CATSVAQGIPGELFF.

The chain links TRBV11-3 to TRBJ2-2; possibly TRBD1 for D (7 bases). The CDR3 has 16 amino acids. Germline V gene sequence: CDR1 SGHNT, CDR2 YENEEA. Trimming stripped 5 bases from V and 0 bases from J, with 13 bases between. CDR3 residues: CASSQTGTANTGELFF. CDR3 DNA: TGTGCCAGCAGCCAGACAGGGACTGCGAACACCGGGGAGCTGTTTTTT. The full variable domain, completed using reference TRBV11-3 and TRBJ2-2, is EAGVVQSPRYKIIEKKQPVAFWCNPISGHNTLYWYLQNLGQGPELLIRYENEEAVDDSQLPKDRFSAERLKGVDSTLKIQPAELGDSAVYLCASSQTGTANTGELFFGEGSRLTVL.

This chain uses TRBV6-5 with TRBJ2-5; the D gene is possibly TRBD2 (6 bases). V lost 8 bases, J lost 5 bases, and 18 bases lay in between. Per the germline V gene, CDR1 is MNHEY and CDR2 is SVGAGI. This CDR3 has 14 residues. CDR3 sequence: CASLVSTGAETQYF. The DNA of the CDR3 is TGTGCCAGCCTGGTCTCGACGGGAGCTGAGACCCAGTACTTC.

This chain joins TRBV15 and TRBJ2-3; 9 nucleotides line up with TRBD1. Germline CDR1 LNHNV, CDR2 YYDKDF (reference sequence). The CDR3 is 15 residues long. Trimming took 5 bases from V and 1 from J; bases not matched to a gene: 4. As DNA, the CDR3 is TGTGCCACCAGCGGTAGGACAGGGGGCACAGATACGCAGTATTTT. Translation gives CATSGRTGGTDTQYF.

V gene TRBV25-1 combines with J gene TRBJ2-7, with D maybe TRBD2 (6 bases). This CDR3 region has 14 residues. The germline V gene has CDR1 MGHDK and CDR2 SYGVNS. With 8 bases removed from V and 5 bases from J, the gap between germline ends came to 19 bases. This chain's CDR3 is CASGTQEGRNEQYF. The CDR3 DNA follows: TGTGCCAGCGGTACCCAGGAGGGCCGGAACGAGCAGTACTTC.

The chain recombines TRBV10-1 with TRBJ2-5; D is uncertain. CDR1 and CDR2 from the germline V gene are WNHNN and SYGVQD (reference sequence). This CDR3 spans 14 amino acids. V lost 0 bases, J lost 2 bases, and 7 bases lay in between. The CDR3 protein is CASSESGVQETQYF. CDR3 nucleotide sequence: TGCGCCAGCAGTGAGTCCGGAGTACAAGAGACCCAGTACTTC.

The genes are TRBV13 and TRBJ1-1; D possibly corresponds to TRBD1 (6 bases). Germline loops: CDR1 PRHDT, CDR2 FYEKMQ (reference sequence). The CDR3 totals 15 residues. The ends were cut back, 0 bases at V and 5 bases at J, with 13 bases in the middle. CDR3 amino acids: CASSLGQGLWTEAFF. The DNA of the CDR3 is TGTGCCAGCAGCTTAGGTCAGGGGCTTTGGACTGAAGCTTTCTTT.

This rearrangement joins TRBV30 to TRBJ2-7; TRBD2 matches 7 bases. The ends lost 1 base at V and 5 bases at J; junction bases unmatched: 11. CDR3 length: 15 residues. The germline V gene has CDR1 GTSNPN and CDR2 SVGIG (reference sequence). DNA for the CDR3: TGTGCCTGGAGTGCCTCGGGACTAATTTATAACGAGCAGTACTTC. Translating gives CAWSASGLIYNEQYF.

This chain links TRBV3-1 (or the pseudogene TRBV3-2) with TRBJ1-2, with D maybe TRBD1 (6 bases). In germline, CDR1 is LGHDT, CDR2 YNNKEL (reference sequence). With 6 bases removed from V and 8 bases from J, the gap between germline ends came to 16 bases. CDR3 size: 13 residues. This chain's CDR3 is CASSLGQSKGYTF. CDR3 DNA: TGTGCCAGCAGTTTAGGACAGTCGAAGGGCTACACCTTC.

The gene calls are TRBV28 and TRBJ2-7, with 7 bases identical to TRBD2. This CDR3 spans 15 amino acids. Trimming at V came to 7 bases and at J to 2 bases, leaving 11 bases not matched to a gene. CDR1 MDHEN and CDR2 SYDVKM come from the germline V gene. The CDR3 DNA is TGTGCCAGCAACCCCAACCCGGGACTAACCTACGAGCAGTACTTC. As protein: CASNPNPGLTYEQYF.

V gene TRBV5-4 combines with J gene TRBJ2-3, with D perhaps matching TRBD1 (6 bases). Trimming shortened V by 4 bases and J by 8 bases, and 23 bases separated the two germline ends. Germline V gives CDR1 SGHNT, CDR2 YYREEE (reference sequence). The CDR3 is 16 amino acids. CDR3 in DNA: TGTGCCAGCAGCGATCCTAATGGGGGACAATTTGGTACGCAGTATTTT. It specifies CASSDPNGGQFGTQYF. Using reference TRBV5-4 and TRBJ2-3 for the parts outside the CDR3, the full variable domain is ETGVTQSPTHLIKTRGQQVTLRCSSQSGHNTVSWYQQALGQGPQFIFQYYREEENGRGNFPPRFSGLQFPNYSSELNVNALELDDSALYLCASSDPNGGQFGTQYFGPGTRLTVL.

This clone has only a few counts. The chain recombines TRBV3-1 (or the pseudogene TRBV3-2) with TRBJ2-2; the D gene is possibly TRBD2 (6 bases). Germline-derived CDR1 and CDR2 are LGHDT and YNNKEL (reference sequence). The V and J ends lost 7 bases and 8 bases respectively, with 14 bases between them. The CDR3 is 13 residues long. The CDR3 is CASKLWGGGELFF. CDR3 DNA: TGTGCCAGCAAGTTATGGGGAGGTGGGGAGCTGTTTTTT.

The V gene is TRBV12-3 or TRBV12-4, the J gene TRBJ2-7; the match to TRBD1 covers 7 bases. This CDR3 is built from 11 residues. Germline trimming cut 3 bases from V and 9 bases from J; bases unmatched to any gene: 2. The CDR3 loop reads CASSLRDRQYF. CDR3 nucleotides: TGTGCCAGCAGTTTGAGGGACAGGCAGTACTTC.

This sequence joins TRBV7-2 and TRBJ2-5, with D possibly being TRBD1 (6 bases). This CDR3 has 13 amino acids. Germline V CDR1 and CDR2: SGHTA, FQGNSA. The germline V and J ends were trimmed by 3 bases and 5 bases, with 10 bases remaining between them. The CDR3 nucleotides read TGTGCCAGCAGCTTTCAGGGGTTGGAGACCCAGTACTTC. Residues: CASSFQGLETQYF.

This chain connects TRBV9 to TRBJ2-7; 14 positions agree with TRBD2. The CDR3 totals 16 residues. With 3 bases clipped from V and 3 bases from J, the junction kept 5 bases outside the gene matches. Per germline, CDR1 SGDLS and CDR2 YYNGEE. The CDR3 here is CASSAGLAGDNYEQYF. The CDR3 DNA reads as TGTGCCAGCAGCGCGGGACTAGCGGGAGATAACTACGAGCAGTACTTC.

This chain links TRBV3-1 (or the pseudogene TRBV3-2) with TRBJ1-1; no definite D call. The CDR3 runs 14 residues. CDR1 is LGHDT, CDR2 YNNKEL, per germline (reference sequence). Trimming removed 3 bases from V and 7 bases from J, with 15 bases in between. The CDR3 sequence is CASSHLVSFGEAFF. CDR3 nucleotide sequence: TGTGCCAGCAGCCACCTAGTAAGTTTCGGTGAAGCTTTCTTT.

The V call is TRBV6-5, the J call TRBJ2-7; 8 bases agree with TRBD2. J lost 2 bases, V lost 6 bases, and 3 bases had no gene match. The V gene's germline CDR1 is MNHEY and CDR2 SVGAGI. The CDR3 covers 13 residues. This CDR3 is CASRLGGAYEQYF. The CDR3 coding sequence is TGTGCCAGCAGGCTCGGGGGGGCCTACGAGCAGTACTTC.

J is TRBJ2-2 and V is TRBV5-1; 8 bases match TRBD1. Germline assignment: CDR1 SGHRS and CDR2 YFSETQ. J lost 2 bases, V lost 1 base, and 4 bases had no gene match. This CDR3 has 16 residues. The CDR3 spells CASSLSPGGNTGELFF. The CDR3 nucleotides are TGCGCCAGCAGCTTGAGTCCAGGGGGCAACACCGGGGAGCTGTTTTTT.

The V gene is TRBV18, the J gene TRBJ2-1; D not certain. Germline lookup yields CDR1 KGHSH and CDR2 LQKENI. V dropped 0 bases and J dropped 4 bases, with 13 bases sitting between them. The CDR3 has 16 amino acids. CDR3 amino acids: CASSPPATPGYNEQFF. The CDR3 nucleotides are TGTGCCAGCTCACCACCCGCGACACCCGGTTACAATGAGCAGTTCTTC. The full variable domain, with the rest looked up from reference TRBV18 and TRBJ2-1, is NAGVMQNPRHLVRRRGQEARLRCSPMKGHSHVYWYRQLPEEGLKFMVYLQKENIIDESGMPKERFSAEFPKEGPSILRIQQVVRGDSAAYFCASSPPATPGYNEQFFGPGTRLTVL.

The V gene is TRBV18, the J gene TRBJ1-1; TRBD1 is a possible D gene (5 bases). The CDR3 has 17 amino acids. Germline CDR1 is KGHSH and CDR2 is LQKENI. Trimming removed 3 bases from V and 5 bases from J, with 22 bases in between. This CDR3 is CASSPGLRGQEGTEAFF. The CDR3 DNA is TGTGCCAGCTCACCGGGTTTAAGGGGTCAGGAAGGGACTGAAGCTTTCTTT.

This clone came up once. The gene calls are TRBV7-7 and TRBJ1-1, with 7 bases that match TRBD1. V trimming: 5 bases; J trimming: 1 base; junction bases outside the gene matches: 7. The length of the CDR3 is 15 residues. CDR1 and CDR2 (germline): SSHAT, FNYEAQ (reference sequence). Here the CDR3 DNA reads TGTGCCAGCAGCGCTCTGGGACAGACGAACACTGAAGCTTTCTTT. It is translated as CASSALGQTNTEAFF.

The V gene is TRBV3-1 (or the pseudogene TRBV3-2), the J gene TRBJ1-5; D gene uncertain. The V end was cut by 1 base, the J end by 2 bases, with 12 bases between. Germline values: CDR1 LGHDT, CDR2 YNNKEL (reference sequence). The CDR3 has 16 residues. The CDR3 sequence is CASSQVWAFGNQPQHF. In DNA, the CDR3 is TGTGCCAGCAGCCAAGTTTGGGCTTTTGGCAATCAGCCCCAGCATTTT.

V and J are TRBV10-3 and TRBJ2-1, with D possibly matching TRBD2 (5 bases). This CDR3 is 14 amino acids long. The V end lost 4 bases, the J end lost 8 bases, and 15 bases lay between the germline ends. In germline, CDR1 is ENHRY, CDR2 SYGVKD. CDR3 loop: CAISVQDSKDEQFF. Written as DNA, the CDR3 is TGTGCCATCAGTGTCCAGGACTCCAAAGATGAGCAGTTCTTC.

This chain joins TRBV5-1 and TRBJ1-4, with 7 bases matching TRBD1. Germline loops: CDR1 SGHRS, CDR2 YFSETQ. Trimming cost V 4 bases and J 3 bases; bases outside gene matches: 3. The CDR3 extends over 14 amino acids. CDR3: CASSRTGSNEKLFF. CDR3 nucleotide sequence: TGCGCCAGCAGCCGGACAGGTTCTAATGAAAAACTGTTTTTT.

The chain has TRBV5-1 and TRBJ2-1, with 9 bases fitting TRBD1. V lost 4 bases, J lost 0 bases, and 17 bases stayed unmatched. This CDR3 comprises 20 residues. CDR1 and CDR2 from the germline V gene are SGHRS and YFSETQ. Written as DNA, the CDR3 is TGCGCCAGCAGCCAAACACTAGGGACAGGGTCTCTGAGCTCCTACAATGAGCAGTTCTTC. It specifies CASSQTLGTGSLSSYNEQFF.

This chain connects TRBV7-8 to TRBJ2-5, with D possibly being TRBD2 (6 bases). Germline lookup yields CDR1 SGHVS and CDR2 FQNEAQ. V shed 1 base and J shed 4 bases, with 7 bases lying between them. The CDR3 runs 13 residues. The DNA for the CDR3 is TGTGCCAGCAGCTTAGGGGGAGGAGAGACCCAGTACTTC. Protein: CASSLGGGETQYF.

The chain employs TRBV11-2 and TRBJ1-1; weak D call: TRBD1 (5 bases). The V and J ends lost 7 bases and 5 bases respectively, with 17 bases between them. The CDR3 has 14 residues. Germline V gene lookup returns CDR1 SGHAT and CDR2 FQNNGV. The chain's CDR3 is CASTLSISGTEAFF. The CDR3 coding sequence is TGTGCCAGCACCCTTAGCATCTCAGGGACTGAAGCTTTCTTT.

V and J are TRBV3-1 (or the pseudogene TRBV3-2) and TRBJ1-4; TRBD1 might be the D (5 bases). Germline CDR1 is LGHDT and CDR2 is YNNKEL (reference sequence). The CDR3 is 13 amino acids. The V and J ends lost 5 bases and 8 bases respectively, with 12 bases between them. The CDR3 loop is CASSGASGEKLFF. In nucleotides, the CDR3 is TGTGCCAGCAGCGGGGCCTCAGGCGAAAAACTGTTTTTT.

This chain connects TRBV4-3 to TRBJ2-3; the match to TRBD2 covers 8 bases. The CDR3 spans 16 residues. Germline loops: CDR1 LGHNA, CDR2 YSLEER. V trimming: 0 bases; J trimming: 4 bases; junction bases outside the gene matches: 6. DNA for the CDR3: TGCGCCAGCAGCCAAGATCCAGCGGGAGTGGCAGATACGCAGTATTTT. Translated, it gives CASSQDPAGVADTQYF.

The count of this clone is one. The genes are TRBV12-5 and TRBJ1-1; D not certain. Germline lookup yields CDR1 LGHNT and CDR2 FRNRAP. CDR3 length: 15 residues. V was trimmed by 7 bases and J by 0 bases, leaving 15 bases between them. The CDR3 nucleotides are TGTGCTAGTGTAATATCGGGGAGCATGAACACTGAAGCTTTCTTT. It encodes CASVISGSMNTEAFF.